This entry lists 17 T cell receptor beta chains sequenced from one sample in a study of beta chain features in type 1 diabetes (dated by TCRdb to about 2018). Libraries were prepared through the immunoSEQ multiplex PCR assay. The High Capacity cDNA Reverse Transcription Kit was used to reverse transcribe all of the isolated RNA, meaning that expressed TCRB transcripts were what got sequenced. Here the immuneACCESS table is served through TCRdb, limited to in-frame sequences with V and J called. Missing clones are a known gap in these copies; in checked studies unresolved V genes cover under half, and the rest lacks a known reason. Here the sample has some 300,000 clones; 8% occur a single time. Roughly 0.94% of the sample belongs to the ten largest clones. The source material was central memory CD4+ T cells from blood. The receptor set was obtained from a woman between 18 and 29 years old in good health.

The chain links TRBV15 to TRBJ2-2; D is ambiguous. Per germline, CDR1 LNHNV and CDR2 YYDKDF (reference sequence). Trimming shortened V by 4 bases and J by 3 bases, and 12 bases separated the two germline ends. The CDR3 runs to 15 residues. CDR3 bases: TGTGCCACCAGCAAGCCTGAAATATACACCGGGGAGCTGTTTTTT. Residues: CATSKPEIYTGELFF.

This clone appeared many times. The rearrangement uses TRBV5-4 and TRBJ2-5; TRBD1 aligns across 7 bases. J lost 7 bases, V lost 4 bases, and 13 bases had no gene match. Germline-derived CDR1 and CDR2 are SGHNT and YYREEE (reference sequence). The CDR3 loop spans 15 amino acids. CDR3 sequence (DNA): TGTGCCAGCAGCGAAACAGGGGACGGATTGGGGACCCAGTACTTC. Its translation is CASSETGDGLGTQYF.

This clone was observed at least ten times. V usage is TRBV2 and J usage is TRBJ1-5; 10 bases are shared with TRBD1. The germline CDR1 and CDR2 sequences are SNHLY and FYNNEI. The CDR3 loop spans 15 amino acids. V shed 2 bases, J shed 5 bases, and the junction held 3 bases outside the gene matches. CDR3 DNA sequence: TGTGCCAGCAGTGAAACGACAGGGGGCGATCAGCCCCAGCATTTT. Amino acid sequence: CASSETTGGDQPQHF.

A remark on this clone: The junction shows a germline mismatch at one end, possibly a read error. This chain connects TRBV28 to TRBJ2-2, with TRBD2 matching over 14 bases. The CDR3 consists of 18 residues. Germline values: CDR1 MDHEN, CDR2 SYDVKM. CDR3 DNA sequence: TGTGCCAGCACTCTACGAAGGACTAGCGGGGGGAACCCCGGGGAGCTGTTTTTT. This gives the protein CASTLRRTSGGNPGELFF.

CDR3 region: CASSGRETGTAEAFF. The CDR3 coding sequence is TGTGCCAGCAGTGGGAGGGAGACAGGGACCGCTGAAGCTTTCTTT. The chain carries TRBV2 and TRBJ1-1, with 7 bases that match TRBD1. CDR1 is SNHLY, CDR2 FYNNEI, per germline. The CDR3 is 15 amino acids. Trimming removed 4 bases from V and 6 bases from J; junction bases left unmatched: 11. The variable domain in full, completed from reference TRBV2 and TRBJ1-1, reads EPEVTQTPSHQVTQMGQEVILRCVPISNHLYFYWYRQILGQKVEFLVSFYNNEISEKSEIFDDQFSVERPDGSNFTLKIRSTKLEDSAMYFCASSGRETGTAEAFFGQGTRLTVV.

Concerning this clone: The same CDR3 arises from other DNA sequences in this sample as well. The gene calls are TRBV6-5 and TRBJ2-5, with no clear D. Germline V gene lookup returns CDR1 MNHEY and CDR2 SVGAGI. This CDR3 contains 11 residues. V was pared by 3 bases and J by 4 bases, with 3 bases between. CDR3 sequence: CASSYGETQYF. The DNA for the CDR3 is TGTGCCAGCAGTTATGGAGAGACCCAGTACTTC.

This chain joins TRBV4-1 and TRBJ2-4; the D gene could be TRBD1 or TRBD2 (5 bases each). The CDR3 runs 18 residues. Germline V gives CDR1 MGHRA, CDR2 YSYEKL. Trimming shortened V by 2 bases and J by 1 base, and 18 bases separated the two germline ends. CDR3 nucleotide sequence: TGCGCCAGCAGCCAACCTACCGGGACCCTATCCGCCAAAAACATTCAGTACTTC. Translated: CASSQPTGTLSAKNIQYF.

As DNA, the CDR3 is TGCGCCAGCACCCGGGACGGCAATGAAAAACTGTTTTTT. Its protein is CASTRDGNEKLFF. The J gene is TRBJ1-4, the V gene TRBV5-1; tentatively, D is TRBD1 (5 bases). The CDR3 covers 13 residues. Trimming removed 6 bases at V and 5 bases at J, with 11 bases between. Germline CDR1 SGHRS, CDR2 YFSETQ.

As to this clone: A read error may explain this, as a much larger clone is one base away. This CDR3 is CASSLITDTQYF. DNA of the CDR3: TGTGCCAGCAGCTTAATCACAGATACGCAGTATTTT. The rearrangement links TRBV7-2 to TRBJ2-3; D ambiguous. Germline CDR1 SGHTA, CDR2 FQGNSA. The CDR3 length is 12 residues. V lost 2 bases and J 2 bases, leaving 2 bases between the germline ends.

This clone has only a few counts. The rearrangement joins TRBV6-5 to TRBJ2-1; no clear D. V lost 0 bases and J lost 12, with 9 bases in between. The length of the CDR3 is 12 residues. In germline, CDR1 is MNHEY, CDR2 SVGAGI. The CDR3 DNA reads TGTGCCAGCAGTTACTCGGAGCAAGGGCAGTTCTTC. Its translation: CASSYSEQGQFF.

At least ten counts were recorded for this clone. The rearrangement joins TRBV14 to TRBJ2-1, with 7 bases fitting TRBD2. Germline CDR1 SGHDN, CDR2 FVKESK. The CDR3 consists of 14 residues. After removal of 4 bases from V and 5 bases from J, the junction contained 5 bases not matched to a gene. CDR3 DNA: TGTGCCAGCAGCCCCCGGGACTACAACAATGAGCAGTTCTTC. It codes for CASSPRDYNNEQFF.

The CDR3 coding sequence is TGTGCCAGCAGCTCCCCGGGACAGGTTGAAAAACTGTTTTTT. It specifies CASSSPGQVEKLFF. The gene calls are TRBV5-4 and TRBJ1-4; 8 positions match TRBD1. CDR3 length equals 14 residues. V lost 3 bases, J lost 7 bases, and 5 bases stayed unmatched. CDR1 is SGHNT and CDR2 is YYREEE in the germline V gene (reference sequence).

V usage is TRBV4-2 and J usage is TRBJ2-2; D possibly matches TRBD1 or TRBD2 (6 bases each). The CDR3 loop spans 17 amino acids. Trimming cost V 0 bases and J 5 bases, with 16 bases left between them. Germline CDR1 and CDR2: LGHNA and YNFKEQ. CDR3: CASSQDFRGTSTGELFF. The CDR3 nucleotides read TGTGCCAGCAGCCAAGATTTCCGCGGGACATCTACCGGGGAGCTGTTTTTT.

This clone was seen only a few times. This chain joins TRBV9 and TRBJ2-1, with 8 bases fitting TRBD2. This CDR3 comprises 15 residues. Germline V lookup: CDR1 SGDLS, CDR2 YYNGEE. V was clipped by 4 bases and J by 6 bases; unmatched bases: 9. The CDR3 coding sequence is TGTGCCAGCAGCCAAGTCGTGGGACTAGTCAATGAGCAGTTCTTC. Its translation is CASSQVVGLVNEQFF.

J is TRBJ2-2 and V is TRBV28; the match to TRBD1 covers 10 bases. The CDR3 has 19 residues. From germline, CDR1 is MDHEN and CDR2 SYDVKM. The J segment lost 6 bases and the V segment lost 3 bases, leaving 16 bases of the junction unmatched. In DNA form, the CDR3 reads TGTGCCAGCAGTTTTCCGACCCTTCGACAGGGGGCTAGAGCCGGGGAGCTGTTTTTT. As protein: CASSFPTLRQGARAGELFF. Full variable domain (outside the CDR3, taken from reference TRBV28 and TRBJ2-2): DVKVTQSSRYLVKRTGEKVFLECVQDMDHENMFWYRQDPGLGLRLIYFSYDVKMKEKGDIPEGYSVSREKKERFSLILESASTNQTSMYLCASSFPTLRQGARAGELFFGEGSRLTVL.

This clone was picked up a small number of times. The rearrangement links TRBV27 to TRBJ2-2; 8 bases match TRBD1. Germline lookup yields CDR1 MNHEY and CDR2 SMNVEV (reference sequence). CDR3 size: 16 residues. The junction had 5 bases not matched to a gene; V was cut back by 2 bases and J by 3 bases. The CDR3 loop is CASSLTRTGYTGELFF. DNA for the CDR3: TGTGCCAGCAGTTTAACTAGGACAGGGTACACCGGGGAGCTGTTTTTT.

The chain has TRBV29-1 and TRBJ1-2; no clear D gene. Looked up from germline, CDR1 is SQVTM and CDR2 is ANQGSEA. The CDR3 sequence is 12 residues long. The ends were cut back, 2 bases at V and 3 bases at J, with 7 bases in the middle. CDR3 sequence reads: CSVESPYYGYTF. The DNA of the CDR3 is TGCAGCGTTGAAAGCCCCTACTATGGCTACACCTTC.